This T cell receptor beta chain was sequenced for a study of graft-versus-host responses after intestinal transplantation. Study-level information: Multivisceral, liver-intestinal, or isolated intestinal transplants were given to recipients.

Trimming cost V 11 bases and J 7 bases, with 20 bases left between them. CDR1 and CDR2 from the germline V gene are LNHDA and SQIVND (reference sequence). The CDR3 runs to 13 residues. Generated by immunoSEQ multiplex PCR, the TCRdb table keeps only in-frame clones and is missing some. In the table there are more than 70,000 clones, roughly 90% of which are singletons. Worth noting for this clone: Its antigen is currently unknown.

This chain links TRBV19 with TRBJ1-1; D gene unclear. This specimen was unstimulated CD4+ T cells sorted from spleen or lymph node cells, taken before intestinal transplant. The receptor's source is a human donor who received an intestinal transplant. Written as DNA, the CDR3 is TGTGCCTGCAACCCCCAGGCCGGACTTGAAGCTTTCTTT. Protein sequence: CACNPQAGLEAFF.